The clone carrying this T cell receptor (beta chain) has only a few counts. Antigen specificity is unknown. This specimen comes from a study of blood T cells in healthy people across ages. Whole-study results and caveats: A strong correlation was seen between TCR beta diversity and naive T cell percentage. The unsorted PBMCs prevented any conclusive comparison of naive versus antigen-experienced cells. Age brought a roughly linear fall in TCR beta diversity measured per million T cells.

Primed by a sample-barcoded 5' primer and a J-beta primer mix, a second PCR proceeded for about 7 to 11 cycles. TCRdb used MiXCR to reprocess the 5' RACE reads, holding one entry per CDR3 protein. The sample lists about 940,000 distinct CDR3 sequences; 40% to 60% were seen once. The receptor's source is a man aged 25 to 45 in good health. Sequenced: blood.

The CDR3 reads CASSPGSANYGYTF. The CDR3 region has the DNA TGTGCCAGCAGTCCCGGGTCCGCTAACTATGGCTACACCTTC. The rearrangement uses TRBV27 and TRBJ1-2; D remains ambiguous. V was cut by 5 bases and J by 0 bases, with 10 bases left in between. CDR3 length: 14 amino acids. The germline gives CDR1 MNHEY, CDR2 SMNVEV (reference sequence).